This T cell receptor (beta chain) was documented in a study of T-cell memory formation after mild COVID-19. TCRdb used MiXCR to reprocess the 5' RACE reads, holding one entry per CDR3 protein. This sample has roughly 370,000 distinct CDR3 sequences, with 16% found just once. CDR1 is MGHRA, CDR2 YSYEKL, per germline. Trimming pared 1 base from V and 5 bases from J, leaving 15 bases between. The CDR3 consists of 15 residues. The gene calls are TRBV4-1 and TRBJ2-7, with TRBD2 as a possible D gene (5 bases). Sequencing input: PBMCs or a T cell subset sorted from them (not recorded which). This sequence was found in a man aged 18 to 29 who had mild COVID-19 (a few samples of this study predate the infection). Cell type and time point are not known. CDR3 amino acids: CASSQVGSGVDEQYF. DNA for the CDR3: TGCGCCAGCAGCCAAGTAGGTTCCGGGGTAGACGAGCAGTACTTC.